The 21 T cell receptor beta chains presented below share a single source sample, sequenced in a study of blood T cell repertoires in COVID-19. Method: immunoSEQ multiplex PCR; TCRdb's copy keeps in-frame clones and lacks some. The profile shows almost 200,000 clones, 70% to 90% of them singletons. The source material was PBMCs or T cells enriched from blood (not recorded which). The receptors derive from a woman younger than 30 who had recovered from COVID-19.

V usage is TRBV7-9 and J usage is TRBJ1-5; 9 bases are shared with TRBD1. V trimming: 0 bases; J trimming: 1 base; junction bases outside the gene matches: 7. CDR1 is SEHNR, CDR2 FQNEAQ, per germline (reference sequence). The length of the CDR3 is 18 residues. CDR3: CASSLAPGQGLSNQPQHF. For the CDR3, the DNA is TGTGCCAGCAGCTTAGCGCCCGGACAGGGGTTGAGCAATCAGCCCCAGCATTTT.

The chain combines TRBV19 with TRBJ1-2, with TRBD1 identical over 9 bases. With 5 bases clipped from V and 2 bases from J, the junction kept 6 bases outside the gene matches. CDR1 and CDR2 from the germline V gene are LNHDA and SQIVND (reference sequence). This CDR3 has 15 amino acids. In DNA form, the CDR3 reads TGTGCCAGTAGTTACATACAGGGGGCAAACTATGGCTACACCTTC. Translation gives CASSYIQGANYGYTF.

This chain links TRBV9 with TRBJ1-6; tentatively, D is TRBD1 (6 bases). Trimming stripped 0 bases from V and 10 bases from J, with 14 bases between. CDR1 is SGDLS, CDR2 YYNGEE, per germline. The CDR3 covers 15 residues. CDR3 in amino acids: CASSVDWQGTSPLHF. The CDR3 bases are TGTGCCAGCAGCGTAGATTGGCAGGGGACCTCACCCCTCCACTTT.

Note on this clone: Sequence at one end of the junction differs from germline and may be a read error. V and J are TRBV5-1 and TRBJ2-2; 14 bases line up with TRBD2. Germline V gene data show CDR1 as SGHRS and CDR2 as YFSETQ. The CDR3 has 16 residues. DNA of the CDR3: TGCGCCTGCAGGACTAGCGGGGGGCAGAACACCGGGGAGCTGTTTTTT. Its translation: CACRTSGGQNTGELFF.

The chain links TRBV27 to TRBJ1-1, with D possibly being TRBD1 (5 bases). The CDR3 loop spans 15 amino acids. V lost 7 bases and J lost 4, with 19 bases in between. Germline V lookup: CDR1 MNHEY, CDR2 SMNVEV (reference sequence). CDR3 nucleotide sequence: TGTGCCAGCAAAAGGACGACGGGGGACTTCACTGAAGCTTTCTTT. Its protein product is CASKRTTGDFTEAFF.

The chain employs TRBV27 and TRBJ1-2; D is ambiguous. Deletions cut 2 bases from V and 4 bases from J, with 5 bases between. This CDR3 spans 12 amino acids. Germline V gives CDR1 MNHEY, CDR2 SMNVEV (reference sequence). The CDR3 loop is CASSLNGYGYTF. The CDR3 DNA is TGTGCCAGCAGTTTAAACGGCTATGGCTACACCTTC.

CDR3 amino acids: CASSLGPFRGKETQYF. Written as DNA, the CDR3 is TGTGCCAGCAGCTTAGGGCCTTTCAGGGGTAAAGAGACCCAGTACTTC. The chain has TRBV13 and TRBJ2-5; possible D gene TRBD1, 6 bases. The CDR3 extends over 16 amino acids. Looked up from germline, CDR1 is PRHDT and CDR2 is FYEKMQ (reference sequence). The V end was cut by 0 bases, the J end by 3 bases, with 14 bases between.

This clone was found once. The rearrangement uses TRBV19 and TRBJ2-7, with a tentative D call TRBD2 (6 bases). V was trimmed by 5 bases and J by 3 bases, leaving 17 bases between them. Germline assignment: CDR1 LNHDA and CDR2 SQIVND (reference sequence). This CDR3 comprises 15 residues. The CDR3 here is CASSPTAGGYYEQYF. The CDR3 DNA is TGTGCCAGTAGTCCAACGGCAGGAGGGTACTACGAGCAGTACTTC.

The chain carries TRBV4-1 and TRBJ1-1, with 9 bases that match TRBD1. The CDR3 totals 16 residues. Germline trimming cut 3 bases from V and 8 bases from J; bases unmatched to any gene: 13. The germline CDR1 and CDR2 sequences are MGHRA and YSYEKL. The CDR3 region has the DNA TGCGCCAGCAGCCACGACGTACCGGACAGGGGAACCGAAGCTTTCTTT. This sequence encodes CASSHDVPDRGTEAFF.

The V and J genes are TRBV30 and TRBJ1-4; D may be TRBD1 (6 bases). This CDR3 has 14 residues. Germline CDR1 GTSNPN, CDR2 SVGIG (reference sequence). The V gene lost 3 bases and the J gene lost 7 bases, with 15 bases spanning the gap. This chain's CDR3 is CAWRFHRAGEKLFF. DNA for the CDR3: TGTGCCTGGAGATTCCACAGGGCGGGTGAAAAACTGTTTTTT.

The CDR3 region has the DNA TGTGCCAGCAGCCAAGAGGCGGGTGGGATTTCACCCCTCCACTTT. Protein product: CASSQEAGGISPLHF. The chain joins TRBV3-1 (or the pseudogene TRBV3-2) to TRBJ1-6; no clear D gene. The V gene's germline CDR1 is LGHDT and CDR2 YNNKEL (reference sequence). The CDR3 sequence is 15 residues long. V was trimmed by 0 bases and J by 9 bases, leaving 12 bases between them.

V usage is TRBV7-9 and J usage is TRBJ2-4, with D perhaps matching TRBD1 (5 bases). CDR1 SEHNR and CDR2 FQNEAQ come from the germline V gene (reference sequence). Trimming removed 5 bases at V and 6 bases at J, with 29 bases between. The CDR3 is 19 residues long. CDR3 sequence (DNA): TGTGCCAGCAGCGGCAACCCAAGAAAAGGGGAACGTCTAACAAACATTCAGTACTTC. This encodes CASSGNPRKGERLTNIQYF.

This sequence joins TRBV5-4 and TRBJ2-7, with a weak D call TRBD1 (5 bases). Germline-derived CDR1 and CDR2 are SGHNT and YYREEE (reference sequence). The V and J ends lost 9 bases and 2 bases respectively, with 18 bases between them. There are 14 residues in the CDR3. Here the CDR3 DNA reads TGTGCCACGGATAGGGGTGGGGAAGCCTACGAGCAGTACTTC. This encodes CATDRGGEAYEQYF.

The chain uses TRBV5-1 and TRBJ1-4; perhaps TRBD1 as D (6 bases). Trimming took off 0 bases at V and 8 bases at J, with 14 bases between the two ends. The CDR3 loop spans 15 amino acids. Germline CDR1 is SGHRS and CDR2 is YFSETQ. CDR3 sequence reads: CASSLEAGVREKLFF. CDR3 DNA sequence: TGCGCCAGCAGCTTGGAGGCAGGGGTACGCGAAAAACTGTTTTTT.

The chain has TRBV7-2 and TRBJ1-6; 9 bases are shared with TRBD1. J was trimmed by 5 bases and V by 5 bases; bases with no gene match: 10. The CDR3 length is 17 residues. CDR1 is SGHTA, CDR2 FQGNSA, per germline. The CDR3 region is CASSPGQGWSDNSPLHF. As DNA, the CDR3 is TGTGCCAGCAGCCCGGGACAGGGTTGGTCGGATAATTCACCCCTCCACTTT.

The J gene is TRBJ1-1, the V gene TRBV27; D perhaps matches TRBD1 (5 bases). Trimming left V 8 bases short and J 1 base short, with 14 bases between. The CDR3 runs 14 residues. CDR1 is MNHEY, CDR2 SMNVEV, per germline (reference sequence). This CDR3 is CASGTLTANTEAFF. The CDR3 DNA sequence: TGTGCCAGCGGTACCTTGACAGCGAACACTGAAGCTTTCTTT.

The chain has TRBV7-9 and TRBJ2-3; unclear D gene. The CDR3 length is 15 residues. V was trimmed by 3 bases and J by 4 bases, leaving 14 bases between them. Germline CDR1 SEHNR, CDR2 FQNEAQ (reference sequence). The CDR3 spells CASSFLAGQADTQYF. The CDR3 region has the DNA TGTGCCAGCAGCTTCTTGGCAGGCCAGGCAGATACGCAGTATTTT.

The chain combines TRBV4-1 with TRBJ2-3, with 10 bases that match TRBD2. Losses at the gene ends were 6 bases for V and 9 bases for J; bases not matched to a gene: 15. The germline V gene encodes CDR1 MGHRA and CDR2 YSYEKL. The CDR3 sequence is 16 residues long. The CDR3 nucleotides are TGCGCCAGCAGTCTTGCCCCCCAGCGGGGGGGCCGGACGCAGTATTTT. This codes for CASSLAPQRGGRTQYF.

The V call is TRBV9, the J call TRBJ2-3; 8 positions agree with TRBD2. In germline, CDR1 is SGDLS, CDR2 YYNGEE. The V gene end was trimmed by 4 bases and the J gene end by 1 base; junction bases not matched to a gene: 8. The CDR3 contains 16 residues. DNA of the CDR3: TGTGCCAGCAGCTCCCACGGGGGGGGCGGCACAGATACGCAGTATTTT. It is translated as CASSSHGGGGTDTQYF.

The chain couples TRBV10-3 to TRBJ1-1; TRBD1 is a possible D gene (6 bases). Trimming took 6 bases from V and 6 from J, leaving 8 bases between them. CDR3 size: 11 residues. CDR1 ENHRY and CDR2 SYGVKD come from the germline V gene. CDR3 sequence reads: CAISQGSEAFF. CDR3 nucleotide sequence: TGTGCCATCAGCCAGGGGTCTGAAGCTTTCTTT.

DNA for the CDR3: TGTGCCAGCAGCGGAGAGGGCACGAGCAATCAGCCCCAGCATTTT. Translation gives CASSGEGTSNQPQHF. The chain carries TRBV2 and TRBJ1-5; D is undetermined. CDR3 length: 15 residues. The V end was cut by 6 bases, the J end by 1 base, with 13 bases between. Germline V lookup: CDR1 SNHLY, CDR2 FYNNEI.